This entry features one T cell receptor beta chain sequence. Germline V gives CDR1 MRHNA, CDR2 SNTAGT. The CDR3 extends over 14 amino acids. After removal of 2 bases from V and 2 bases from J, the junction contained 1 base not matched to a gene. These data belong to a study of blood T cell repertoires in COVID-19. Across the whole study: Acute and convalescent COVID-19 samples came from the United States, Italy and Spain. Sources were T cells, B-cell-depleted T cells, or PBMCs; the material itself was cDNA or gDNA.

Original data processing: Amplification from reference gene primers served as the basis for estimated nucleated cell counts. Sequencing used immunoSEQ multiplex PCR; TCRdb keeps in-frame clones, though not all of them. From that table come the V and J calls and clone size; the DNA was used to work out D and trimming. In the table there are 200,000 to 250,000 clones, about four fifths of which are singletons. This TCR came from a woman between 50 and 59 years old with active or convalescent COVID-19. Input material: peripheral blood. The chain joins TRBV6-4 to TRBJ2-3; 7 bases match TRBD1. The CDR3 reads CASSDEGATDTQYF. As DNA, the CDR3 is TGTGCCAGCAGTGACGAGGGGGCCACAGATACGCAGTATTTT.